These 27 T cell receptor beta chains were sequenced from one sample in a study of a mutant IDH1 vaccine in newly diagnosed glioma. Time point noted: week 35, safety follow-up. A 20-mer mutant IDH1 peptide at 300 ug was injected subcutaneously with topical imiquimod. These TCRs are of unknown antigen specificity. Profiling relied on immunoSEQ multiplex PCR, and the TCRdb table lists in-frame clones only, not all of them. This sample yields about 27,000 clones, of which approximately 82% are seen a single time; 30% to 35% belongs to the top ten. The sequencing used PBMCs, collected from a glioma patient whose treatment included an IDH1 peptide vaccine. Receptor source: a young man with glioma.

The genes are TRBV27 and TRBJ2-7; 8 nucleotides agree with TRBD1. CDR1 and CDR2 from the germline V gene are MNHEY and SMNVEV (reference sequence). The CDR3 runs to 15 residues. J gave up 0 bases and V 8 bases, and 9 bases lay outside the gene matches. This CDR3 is CASQAGRGLSYEQYF. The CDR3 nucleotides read TGTGCCAGCCAAGCGGGCAGGGGGCTCTCCTACGAGCAGTACTTC.

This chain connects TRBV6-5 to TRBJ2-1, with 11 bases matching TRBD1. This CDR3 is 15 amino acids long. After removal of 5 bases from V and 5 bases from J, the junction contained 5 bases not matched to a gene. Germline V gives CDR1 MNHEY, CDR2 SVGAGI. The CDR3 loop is CASSLRTGGHNEQFF. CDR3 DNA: TGTGCCAGCAGTCTCCGGACAGGGGGCCACAATGAGCAGTTCTTC.

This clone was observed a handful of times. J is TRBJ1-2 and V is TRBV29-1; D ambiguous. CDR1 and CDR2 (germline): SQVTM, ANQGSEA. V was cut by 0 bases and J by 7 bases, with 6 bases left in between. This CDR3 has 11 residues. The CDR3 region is CSVEDNGGYTF. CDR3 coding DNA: TGCAGCGTTGAAGACAACGGTGGCTACACCTTC. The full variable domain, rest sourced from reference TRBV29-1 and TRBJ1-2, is SAVISQKPSRDICQRGTSLTIQCQVDSQVTMMFWYRQQPGQSLTLIATANQGSEATYESGFVIDKFPISRPNLTFSTLTVSNMSPEDSSIYLCSVEDNGGYTFGSGTRLTVV.

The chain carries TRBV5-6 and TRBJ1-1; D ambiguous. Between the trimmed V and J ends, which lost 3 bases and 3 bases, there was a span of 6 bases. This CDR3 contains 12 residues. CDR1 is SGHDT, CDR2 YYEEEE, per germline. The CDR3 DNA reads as TGTGCCAGCAGCTACTCAGACACTGAAGCTTTCTTT. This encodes CASSYSDTEAFF.

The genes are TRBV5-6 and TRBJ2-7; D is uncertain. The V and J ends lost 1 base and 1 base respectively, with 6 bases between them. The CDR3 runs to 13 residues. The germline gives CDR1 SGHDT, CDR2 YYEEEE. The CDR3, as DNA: TGTGCCAGCAGCTTGTGGCAGTCCTACGAGCAGTACTTC. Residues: CASSLWQSYEQYF.

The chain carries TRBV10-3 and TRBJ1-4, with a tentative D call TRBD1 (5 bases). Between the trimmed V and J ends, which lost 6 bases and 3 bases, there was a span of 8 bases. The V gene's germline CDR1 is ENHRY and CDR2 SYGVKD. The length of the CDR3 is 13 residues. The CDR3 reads CAIRAGANEKLFF. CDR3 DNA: TGTGCCATCAGGGCGGGGGCTAATGAAAAACTGTTTTTT.

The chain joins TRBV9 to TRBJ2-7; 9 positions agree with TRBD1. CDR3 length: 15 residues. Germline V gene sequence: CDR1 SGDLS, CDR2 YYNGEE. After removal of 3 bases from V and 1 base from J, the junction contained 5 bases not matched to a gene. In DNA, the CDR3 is TGTGCCAGCAGCGCGTCCGGGACAGGGTCCTACGAGCAGTACTTC. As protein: CASSASGTGSYEQYF. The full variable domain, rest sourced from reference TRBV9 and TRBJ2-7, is DSGVTQTPKHLITATGQRVTLRCSPRSGDLSVYWYQQSLDQGLQFLIQYYNGEERAKGNILERFSAQQFPDLHSELNLSSLELGDSALYFCASSASGTGSYEQYFGPGTRLTVT.

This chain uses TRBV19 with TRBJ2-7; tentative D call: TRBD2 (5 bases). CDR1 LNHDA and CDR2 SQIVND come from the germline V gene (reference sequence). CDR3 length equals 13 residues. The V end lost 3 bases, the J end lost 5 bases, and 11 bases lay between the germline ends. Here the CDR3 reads CASSMSGIDEQYF. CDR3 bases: TGTGCCAGTAGTATGTCGGGGATCGACGAGCAGTACTTC.

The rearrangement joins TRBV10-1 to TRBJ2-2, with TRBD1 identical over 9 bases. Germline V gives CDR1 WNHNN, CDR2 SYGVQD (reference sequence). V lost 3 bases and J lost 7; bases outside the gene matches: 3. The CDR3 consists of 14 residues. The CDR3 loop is CASSETGGVGELFF. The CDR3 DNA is TGCGCCAGCAGTGAAACAGGGGGCGTCGGGGAGCTGTTTTTT.

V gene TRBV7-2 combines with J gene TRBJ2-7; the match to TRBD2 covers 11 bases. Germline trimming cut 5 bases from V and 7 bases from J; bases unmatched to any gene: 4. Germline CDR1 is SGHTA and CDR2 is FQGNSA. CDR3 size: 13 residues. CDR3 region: CASSLRTSGEQYF. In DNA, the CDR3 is TGTGCCAGCAGCCTCCGGACTAGCGGGGAGCAGTACTTC.

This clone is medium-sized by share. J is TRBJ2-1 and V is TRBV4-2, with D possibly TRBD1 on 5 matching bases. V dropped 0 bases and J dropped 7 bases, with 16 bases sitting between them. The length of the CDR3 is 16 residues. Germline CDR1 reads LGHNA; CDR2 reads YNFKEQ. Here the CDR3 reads CASSQEINAGLNEQFF. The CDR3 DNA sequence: TGTGCCAGCAGCCAAGAAATAAACGCAGGGTTAAATGAGCAGTTCTTC.

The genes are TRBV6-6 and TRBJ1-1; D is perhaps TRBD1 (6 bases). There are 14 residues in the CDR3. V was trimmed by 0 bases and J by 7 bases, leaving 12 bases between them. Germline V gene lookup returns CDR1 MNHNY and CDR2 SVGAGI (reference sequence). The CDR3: CASSYSTTGREAFF. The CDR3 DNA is TGTGCCAGCAGTTACTCTACGACAGGCCGTGAAGCTTTCTTT.

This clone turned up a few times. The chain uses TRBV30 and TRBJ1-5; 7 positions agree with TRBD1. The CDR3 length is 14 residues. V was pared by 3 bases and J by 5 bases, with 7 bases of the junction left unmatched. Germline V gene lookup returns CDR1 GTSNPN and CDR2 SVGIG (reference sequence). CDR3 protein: CAWRADRSDQPQHF. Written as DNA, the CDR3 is TGTGCCTGGAGAGCGGACAGGAGTGATCAGCCCCAGCATTTT.

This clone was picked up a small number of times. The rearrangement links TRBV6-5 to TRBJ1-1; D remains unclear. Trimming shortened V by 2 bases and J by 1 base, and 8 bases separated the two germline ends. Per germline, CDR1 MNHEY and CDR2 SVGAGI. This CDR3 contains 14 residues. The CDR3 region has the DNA TGTGCCAGCAGTTACCGGGGTCGGAACACTGAAGCTTTCTTT. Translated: CASSYRGRNTEAFF.

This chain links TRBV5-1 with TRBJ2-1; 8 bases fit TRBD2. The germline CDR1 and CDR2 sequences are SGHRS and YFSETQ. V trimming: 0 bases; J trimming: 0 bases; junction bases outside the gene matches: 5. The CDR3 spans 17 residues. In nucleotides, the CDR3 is TGCGCCAGCAGCTTGGGGACTAGCCCTAGCTCCTACAATGAGCAGTTCTTC. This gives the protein CASSLGTSPSSYNEQFF.

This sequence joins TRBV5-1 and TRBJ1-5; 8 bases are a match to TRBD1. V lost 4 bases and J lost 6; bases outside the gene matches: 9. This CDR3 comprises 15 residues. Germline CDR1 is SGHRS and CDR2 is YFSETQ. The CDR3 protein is CASSPTTGGIQPQHF. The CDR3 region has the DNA TGCGCCAGCAGCCCAACAACAGGGGGGATTCAGCCCCAGCATTTT.

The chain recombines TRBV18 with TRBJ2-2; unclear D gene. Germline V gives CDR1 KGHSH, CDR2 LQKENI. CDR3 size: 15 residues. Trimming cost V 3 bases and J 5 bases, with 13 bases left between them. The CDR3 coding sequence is TGTGCCAGCTCACCGGTGCCCAGTTGGACCGGGGAGCTGTTTTTT. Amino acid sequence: CASSPVPSWTGELFF. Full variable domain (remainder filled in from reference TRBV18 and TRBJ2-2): NAGVMQNPRHLVRRRGQEARLRCSPMKGHSHVYWYRQLPEEGLKFMVYLQKENIIDESGMPKERFSAEFPKEGPSILRIQQVVRGDSAAYFCASSPVPSWTGELFFGEGSRLTVL.

CDR3 region: CSVDSGYGYTF. The CDR3 DNA reads TGCAGCGTTGATAGCGGGTATGGCTACACCTTC. The chain recombines TRBV29-1 with TRBJ1-2; D unclear. Germline values: CDR1 SQVTM, CDR2 ANQGSEA. The CDR3 runs 11 residues. V lost 3 bases and J 5 bases, leaving 7 bases between the germline ends.

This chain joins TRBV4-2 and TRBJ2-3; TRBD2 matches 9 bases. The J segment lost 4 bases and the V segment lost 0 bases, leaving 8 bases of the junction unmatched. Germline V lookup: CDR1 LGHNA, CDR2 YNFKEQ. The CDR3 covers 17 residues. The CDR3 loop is CASSQERGGGASDTQYF. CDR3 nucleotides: TGTGCCAGCAGCCAAGAGAGAGGCGGGGGGGCATCAGATACGCAGTATTTT.

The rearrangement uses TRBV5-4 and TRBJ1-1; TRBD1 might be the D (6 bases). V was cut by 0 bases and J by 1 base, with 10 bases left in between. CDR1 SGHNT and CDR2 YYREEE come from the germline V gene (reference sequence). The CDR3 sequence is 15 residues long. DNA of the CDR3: TGTGCCAGCAGCTTGGGTGGACAGACGAACACTGAAGCTTTCTTT. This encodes CASSLGGQTNTEAFF.

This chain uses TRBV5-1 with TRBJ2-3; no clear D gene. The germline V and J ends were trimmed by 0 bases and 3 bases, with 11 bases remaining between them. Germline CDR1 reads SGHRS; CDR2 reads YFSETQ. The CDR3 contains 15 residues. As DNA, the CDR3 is TGCGCCAGCAGCTTGGGGGTAGTCCTTACAGATACGCAGTATTTT. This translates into CASSLGVVLTDTQYF. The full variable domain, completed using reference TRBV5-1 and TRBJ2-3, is KAGVTQTPRYLIKTRGQQVTLSCSPISGHRSVSWYQQTPGQGLQFLFEYFSETQRNKGNFPGRFSGRQFSNSRSEMNVSTLELGDSALYLCASSLGVVLTDTQYFGPGTRLTVL.

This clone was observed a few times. The CDR3 region is CASRARGGLGELFF. In DNA, the CDR3 is TGTGCCAGCAGAGCCCGGGGGGGCCTCGGGGAGCTGTTTTTT. The genes are TRBV11-3 and TRBJ2-2; 8 positions match TRBD2. The CDR3 consists of 14 residues. Trimming cost V 6 bases and J 7 bases; bases outside gene matches: 7. The germline CDR1 and CDR2 sequences are SGHNT and YENEEA.

CDR3 protein: CSASLNTQYF. CDR3 nucleotide sequence: TGCAGTGCCAGCTTGAATACGCAGTATTTT. The rearrangement joins TRBV20-1 to TRBJ2-3; no clear D gene. This CDR3 spans 10 amino acids. Per germline, CDR1 DFQATT and CDR2 SNEGSKA (reference sequence). V lost 6 bases, J lost 7 bases, and 8 bases lay in between.

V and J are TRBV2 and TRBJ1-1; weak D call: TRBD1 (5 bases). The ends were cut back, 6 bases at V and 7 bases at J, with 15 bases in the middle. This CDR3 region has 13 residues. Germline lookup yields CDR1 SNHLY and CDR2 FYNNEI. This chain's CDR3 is CASSRERDGEAFF. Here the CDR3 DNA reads TGTGCCAGCAGCCGGGAAAGGGACGGTGAAGCTTTCTTT.

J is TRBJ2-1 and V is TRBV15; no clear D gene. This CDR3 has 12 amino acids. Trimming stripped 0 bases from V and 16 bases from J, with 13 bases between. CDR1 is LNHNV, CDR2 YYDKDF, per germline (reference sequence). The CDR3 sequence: CATSRDRGGDFF. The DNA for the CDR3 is TGTGCCACCAGCAGAGATCGAGGTGGGGATTTCTTC.

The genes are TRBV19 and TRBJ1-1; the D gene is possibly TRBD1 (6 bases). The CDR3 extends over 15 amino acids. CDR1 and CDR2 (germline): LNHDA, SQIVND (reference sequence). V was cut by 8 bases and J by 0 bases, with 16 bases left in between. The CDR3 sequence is CASGRDNLLNTEAFF. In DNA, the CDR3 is TGTGCCAGTGGAAGGGACAACCTTTTGAACACTGAAGCTTTCTTT.

The CDR3 loop reads CAIRDTAETYEQYF. DNA of the CDR3: TGTGCCATCAGGGATACAGCAGAAACCTACGAGCAGTACTTC. The chain joins TRBV10-3 to TRBJ2-7, with unresolved D. V lost 6 bases and J 2 bases, leaving 14 bases between the germline ends. This CDR3 has 14 amino acids. CDR1 ENHRY and CDR2 SYGVKD come from the germline V gene.